The T cell receptor (beta chain) described here comes from a study of control samples from healthy donors and cancer patients. Trimming cost V 5 bases and J 8 bases, with 13 bases left between them. The CDR3 spans 13 residues. Germline-derived CDR1 and CDR2 are SGHTA and FQGNSA. Only in-frame clones appear in the TCRdb table, and some are missing; sequencing was by immunoSEQ multiplex PCR. The sample records some 120,000 clones, nearly 95% being singletons. Sequencing was done on a sample of blood. V usage is TRBV7-2 and J usage is TRBJ1-5, with a possible D match to TRBD1 (5 bases). The sequence came from a young man in good health. The CDR3 spells CASSEDRWEPQHF. The CDR3, as DNA: TGTGCCAGCAGCGAAGACAGATGGGAGCCCCAGCATTTT.